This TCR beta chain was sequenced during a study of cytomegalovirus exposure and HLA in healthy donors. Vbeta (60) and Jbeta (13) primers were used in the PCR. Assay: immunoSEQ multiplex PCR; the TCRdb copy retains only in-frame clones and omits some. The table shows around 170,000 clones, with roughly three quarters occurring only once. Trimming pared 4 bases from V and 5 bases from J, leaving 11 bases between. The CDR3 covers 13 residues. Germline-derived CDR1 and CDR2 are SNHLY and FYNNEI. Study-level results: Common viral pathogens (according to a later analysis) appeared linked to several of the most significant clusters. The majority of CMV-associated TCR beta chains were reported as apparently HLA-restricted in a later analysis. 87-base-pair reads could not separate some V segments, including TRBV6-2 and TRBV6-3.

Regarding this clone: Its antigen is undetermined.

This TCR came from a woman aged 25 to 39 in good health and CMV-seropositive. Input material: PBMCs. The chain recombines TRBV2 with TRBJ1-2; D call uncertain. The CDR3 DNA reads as TGTGCCAGCAGTGTGGCAGTGGTGTATGGCTACACCTTC. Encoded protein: CASSVAVVYGYTF. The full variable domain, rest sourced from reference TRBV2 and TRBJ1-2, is EPEVTQTPSHQVTQMGQEVILRCVPISNHLYFYWYRQILGQKVEFLVSFYNNEISEKSEIFDDQFSVERPDGSNFTLKIRSTKLEDSAMYFCASSVAVVYGYTFGSGTRLTVV.